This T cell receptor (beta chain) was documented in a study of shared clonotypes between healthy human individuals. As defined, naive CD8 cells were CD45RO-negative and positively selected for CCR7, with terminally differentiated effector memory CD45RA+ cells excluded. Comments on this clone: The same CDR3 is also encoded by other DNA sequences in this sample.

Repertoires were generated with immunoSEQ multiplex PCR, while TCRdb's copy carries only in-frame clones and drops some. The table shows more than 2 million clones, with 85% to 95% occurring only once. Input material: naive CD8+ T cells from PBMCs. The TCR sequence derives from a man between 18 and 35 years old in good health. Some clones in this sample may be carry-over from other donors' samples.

The CDR3 region has the DNA TGTGCCAGCAGCGTGGGACAGGGAGACTATGGCTACACCTTC. The encoded protein is CASSVGQGDYGYTF. The gene calls are TRBV9 and TRBJ1-2; 9 bases line up with TRBD1. CDR1 is SGDLS and CDR2 is YYNGEE in the germline V gene. V trimming: 2 bases; J trimming: 3 bases; junction bases outside the gene matches: 2. The CDR3 runs 14 residues.